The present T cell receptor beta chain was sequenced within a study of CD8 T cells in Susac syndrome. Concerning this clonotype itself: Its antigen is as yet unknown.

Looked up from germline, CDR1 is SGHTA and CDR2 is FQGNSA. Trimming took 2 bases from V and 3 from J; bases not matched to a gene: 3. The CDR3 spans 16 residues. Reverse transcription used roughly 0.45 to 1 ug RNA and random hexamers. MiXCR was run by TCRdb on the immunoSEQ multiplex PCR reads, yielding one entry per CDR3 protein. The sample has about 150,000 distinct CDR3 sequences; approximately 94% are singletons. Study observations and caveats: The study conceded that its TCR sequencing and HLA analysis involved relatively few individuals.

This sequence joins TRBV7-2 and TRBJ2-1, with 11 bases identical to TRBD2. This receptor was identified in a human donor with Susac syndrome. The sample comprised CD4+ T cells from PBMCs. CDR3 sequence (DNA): TGTGCCAGCAGCTTAAGCGGGACTAGCGGCTACAATGAGCAGTTCTTC. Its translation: CASSLSGTSGYNEQFF.